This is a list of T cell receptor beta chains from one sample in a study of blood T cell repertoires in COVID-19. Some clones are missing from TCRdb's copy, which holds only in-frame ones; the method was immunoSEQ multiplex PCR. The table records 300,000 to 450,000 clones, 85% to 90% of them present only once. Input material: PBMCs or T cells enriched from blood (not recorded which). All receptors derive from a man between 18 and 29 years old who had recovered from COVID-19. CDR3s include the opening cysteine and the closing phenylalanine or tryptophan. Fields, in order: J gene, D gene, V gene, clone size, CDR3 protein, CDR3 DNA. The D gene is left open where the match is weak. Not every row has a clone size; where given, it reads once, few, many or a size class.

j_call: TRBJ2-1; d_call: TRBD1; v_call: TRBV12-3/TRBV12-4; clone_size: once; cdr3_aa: CATGFRGFDEQFF; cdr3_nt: TGTGCCACCGGCTTCAGGGGGTTTGATGAGCAGTTCTTC
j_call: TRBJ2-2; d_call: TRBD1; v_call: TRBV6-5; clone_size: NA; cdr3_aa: CASSNRQGAGGELFF; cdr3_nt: TGTGCCAGCAGTAATAGACAGGGGGCGGGCGGGGAGCTGTTTTTT
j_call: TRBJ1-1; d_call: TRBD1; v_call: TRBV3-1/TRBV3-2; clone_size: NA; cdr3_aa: CASTDFGTGDTEAFF; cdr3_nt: TGTGCCAGCACAGATTTCGGGACAGGCGACACTGAAGCTTTCTTT
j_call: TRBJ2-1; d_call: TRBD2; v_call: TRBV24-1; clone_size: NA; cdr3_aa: CATSDPTSGTNEQFF; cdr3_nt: TGTGCCACCAGTGATCCGACTAGCGGGACCAATGAGCAGTTCTTC
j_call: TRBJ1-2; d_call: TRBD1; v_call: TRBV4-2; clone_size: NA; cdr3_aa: CASSQGGRGESMGYTF; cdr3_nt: TGTGCCAGCAGCCAAGGGGGCAGGGGGGAGTCTATGGGCTACACCTTC
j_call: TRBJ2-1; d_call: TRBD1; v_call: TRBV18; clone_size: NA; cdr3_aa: CASSPPVTGGNEQFF; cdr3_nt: TGTGCCAGCTCACCACCGGTAACAGGGGGCAATGAGCAGTTCTTC
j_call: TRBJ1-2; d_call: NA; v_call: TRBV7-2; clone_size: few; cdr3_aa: CASSLTDPGGYTF; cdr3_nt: TGTGCCAGCAGCTTGACGGATCCGGGTGGCTACACCTTC
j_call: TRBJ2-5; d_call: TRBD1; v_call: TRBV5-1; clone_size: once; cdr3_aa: CASSPDRARETQYF; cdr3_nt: TGCGCCAGCAGCCCGGACAGGGCGAGGGAGACCCAGTACTTC
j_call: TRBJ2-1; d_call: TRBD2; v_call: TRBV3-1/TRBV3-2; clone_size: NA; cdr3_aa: CASSQVRLAGGEGEQFF; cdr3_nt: TGTGCCAGCAGCCAAGTTCGCCTAGCGGGAGGTGAAGGTGAGCAGTTCTTC
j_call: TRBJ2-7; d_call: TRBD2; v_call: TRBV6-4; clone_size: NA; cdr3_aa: CASSCRLAVHPLYEQYF; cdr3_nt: TGTGCCAGCAGTTGCCGACTAGCGGTACACCCTCTCTACGAGCAGTACTTC
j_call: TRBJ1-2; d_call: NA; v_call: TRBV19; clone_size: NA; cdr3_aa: CASTPRGTGRNYGYTF; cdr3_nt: TGTGCCAGTACCCCCCGAGGTACAGGTCGCAACTATGGCTACACCTTC
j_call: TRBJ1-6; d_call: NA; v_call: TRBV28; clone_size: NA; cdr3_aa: CASVQGFNSPLHF; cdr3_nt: TGTGCCAGCGTTCAGGGGTTTAATTCACCCCTCCACTTT
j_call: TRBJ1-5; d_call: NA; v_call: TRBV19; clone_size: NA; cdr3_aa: CASSILTLSNQPQHF; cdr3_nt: TGTGCCAGTAGTATATTGACTCTTAGCAATCAGCCCCAGCATTTT
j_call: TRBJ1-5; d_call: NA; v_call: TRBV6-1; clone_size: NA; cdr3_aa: CASSEALRGSNQPQHF; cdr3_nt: TGTGCCAGCAGTGAAGCGTTGCGGGGTAGTAATCAGCCCCAGCATTTT
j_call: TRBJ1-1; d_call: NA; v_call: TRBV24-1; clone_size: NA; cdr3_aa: CATSDVVNTEAFF; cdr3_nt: TGTGCCACCAGTGATGTAGTTAACACTGAAGCTTTCTTT
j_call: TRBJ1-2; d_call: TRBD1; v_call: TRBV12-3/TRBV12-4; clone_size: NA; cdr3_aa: CASRQGQNYGYTF; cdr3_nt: TGTGCCAGCAGACAGGGACAGAACTATGGCTACACCTTC
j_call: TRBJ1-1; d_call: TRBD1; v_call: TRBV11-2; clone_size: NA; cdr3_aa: CASSTGTGPNTEAFF; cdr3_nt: TGTGCCAGCAGTACCGGGACAGGGCCTAACACTGAAGCTTTCTTT
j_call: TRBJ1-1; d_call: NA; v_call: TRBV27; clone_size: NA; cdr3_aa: CASSRRGTEAFF; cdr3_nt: TGTGCCAGCAGTAGGAGGGGCACTGAAGCTTTCTTT
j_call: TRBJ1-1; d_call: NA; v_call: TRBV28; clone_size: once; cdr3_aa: CASSQAGKTTEAFF; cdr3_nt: TGTGCCAGCAGTCAGGCGGGGAAGACCACTGAAGCTTTCTTT
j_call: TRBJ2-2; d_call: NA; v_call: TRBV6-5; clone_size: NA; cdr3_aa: CASLKSGATGELFF; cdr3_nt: TGTGCCTCCCTAAAGAGCGGAGCCACCGGGGAGCTGTTTTTT
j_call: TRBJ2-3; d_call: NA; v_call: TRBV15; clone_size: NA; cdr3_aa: CATRGGQNTDTQYF; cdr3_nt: TGTGCCACCAGGGGGGGACAGAACACAGATACGCAGTATTTT
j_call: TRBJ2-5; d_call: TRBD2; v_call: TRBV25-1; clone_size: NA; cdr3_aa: CASSREGQGETQYF; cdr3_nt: TGTGCCAGCAGTCGGGAGGGCCAGGGGGAGACCCAGTACTTC
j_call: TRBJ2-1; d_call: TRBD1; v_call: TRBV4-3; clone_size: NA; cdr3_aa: CASSQDGTGDGEQFF; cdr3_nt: TGCGCCAGCAGCCAAGACGGGACAGGGGACGGTGAGCAGTTCTTC
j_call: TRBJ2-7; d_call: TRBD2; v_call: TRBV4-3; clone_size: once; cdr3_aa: CASSQDRGLAESSYEQYF; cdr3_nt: TGCGCCAGCAGCCAAGATCGAGGGCTAGCGGAGAGCTCCTACGAGCAGTACTTC
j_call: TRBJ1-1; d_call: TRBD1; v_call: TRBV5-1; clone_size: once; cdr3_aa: CASSMRPTDRARYAFF; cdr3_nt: TGCGCCAGCAGCATGAGACCGACGGACAGGGCCAGGTATGCTTTCTTT
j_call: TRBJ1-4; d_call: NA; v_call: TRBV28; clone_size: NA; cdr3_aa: CASNRDGLIEKLFF; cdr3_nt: TGTGCCAGCAACCGGGACGGACTAATTGAAAAACTGTTTTTT
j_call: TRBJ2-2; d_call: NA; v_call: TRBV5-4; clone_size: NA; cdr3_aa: CASSFTGNTGELFF; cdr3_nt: TGTGCCAGCAGCTTCACAGGGAACACCGGGGAGCTGTTTTTT
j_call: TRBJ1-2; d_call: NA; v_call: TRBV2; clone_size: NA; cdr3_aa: CASHLDSGNGYTF; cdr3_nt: TGTGCCAGCCACTTGGATTCGGGGAATGGCTACACCTTC
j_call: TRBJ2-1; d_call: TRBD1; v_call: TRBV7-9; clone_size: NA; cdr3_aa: CASSLVAGRDSNEQFF; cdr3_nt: TGTGCCAGCAGCTTAGTGGCGGGCCGGGACAGCAATGAGCAGTTCTTC
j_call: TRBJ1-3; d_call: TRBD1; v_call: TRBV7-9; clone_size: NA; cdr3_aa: CASSYDRGPIVGNTIYF; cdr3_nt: TGTGCCAGCAGTTACGACAGGGGGCCTATAGTTGGAAACACCATATATTTT
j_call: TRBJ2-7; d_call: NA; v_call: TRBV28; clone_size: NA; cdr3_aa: CASSSQGNHEQYF; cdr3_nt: TGTGCCAGCAGTTCGCAGGGTAACCACGAGCAGTACTTC
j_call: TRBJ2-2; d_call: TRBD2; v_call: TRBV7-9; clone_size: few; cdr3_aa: CASSITSGGAPGELFF; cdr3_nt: TGTGCCAGCAGCATTACTAGCGGGGGGGCCCCCGGGGAGCTGTTTTTT
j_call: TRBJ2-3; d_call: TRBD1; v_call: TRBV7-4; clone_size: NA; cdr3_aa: CASSLGTGLPSTDTQYF; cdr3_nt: TGTGCCAGCAGCTTAGGGACAGGTCTACCTAGCACAGATACGCAGTATTTT